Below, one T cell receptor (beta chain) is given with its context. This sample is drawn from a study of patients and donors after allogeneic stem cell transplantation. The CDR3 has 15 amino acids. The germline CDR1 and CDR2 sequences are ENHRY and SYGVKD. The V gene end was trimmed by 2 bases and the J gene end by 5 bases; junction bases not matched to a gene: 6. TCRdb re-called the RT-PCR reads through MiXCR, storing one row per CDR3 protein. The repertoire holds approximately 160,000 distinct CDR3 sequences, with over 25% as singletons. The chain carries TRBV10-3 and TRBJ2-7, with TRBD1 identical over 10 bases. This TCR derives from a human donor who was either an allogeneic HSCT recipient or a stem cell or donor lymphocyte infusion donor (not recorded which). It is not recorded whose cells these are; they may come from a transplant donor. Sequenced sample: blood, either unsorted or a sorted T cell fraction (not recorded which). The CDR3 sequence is CAISERGDRGDEQYF. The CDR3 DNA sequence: TGTGCCATCAGTGAGAGGGGGGACAGGGGTGACGAGCAGTACTTC.